This record concerns one T cell receptor beta chain sequence. V dropped 0 bases and J dropped 9 bases, with 10 bases sitting between them. CDR3 size: 13 residues. Germline V CDR1 and CDR2: SGHKS, YYEKEE (reference sequence). These data are taken from a study of blood T cells in healthy people across ages. Through a sample-barcoded 5' primer and a J-beta primer mix, a second PCR was run for roughly 7 to 12 cycles. Researchers report that a template-switch adaptor with 12 random nucleotides tagged each cDNA molecule. TCRdb re-called the 5' RACE reads with MiXCR, one entry per CDR3 protein. The repertoire holds some 930,000 distinct CDR3 sequences, with roughly 28% as singletons. These data were likewise used in another study, on T cells of mothers and their children. That work states: A primer called M1S, used in the second PCR, added sample barcodes and 2-4 random nucleotides.

The specimen sequenced was blood. The chain links TRBV5-5 to TRBJ1-5; no clear D. The receptor was derived from a woman in her thirties or forties in good health. CDR3 in amino acids: CASSLEGRGPQHF. CDR3 nucleotide sequence: TGTGCCAGCAGCTTGGAAGGGCGGGGGCCCCAGCATTTT.